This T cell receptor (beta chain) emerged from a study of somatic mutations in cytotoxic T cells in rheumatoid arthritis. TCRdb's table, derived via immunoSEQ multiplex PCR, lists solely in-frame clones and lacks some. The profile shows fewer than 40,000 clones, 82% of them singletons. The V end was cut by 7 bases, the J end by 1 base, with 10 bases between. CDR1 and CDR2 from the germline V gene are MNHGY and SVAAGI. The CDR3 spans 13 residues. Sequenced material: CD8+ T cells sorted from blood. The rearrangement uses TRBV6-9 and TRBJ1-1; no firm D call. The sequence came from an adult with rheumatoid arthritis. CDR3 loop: CASTSTENTEAFF. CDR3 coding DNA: TGTGCCAGCACCTCGACGGAGAACACTGAAGCTTTCTTT.